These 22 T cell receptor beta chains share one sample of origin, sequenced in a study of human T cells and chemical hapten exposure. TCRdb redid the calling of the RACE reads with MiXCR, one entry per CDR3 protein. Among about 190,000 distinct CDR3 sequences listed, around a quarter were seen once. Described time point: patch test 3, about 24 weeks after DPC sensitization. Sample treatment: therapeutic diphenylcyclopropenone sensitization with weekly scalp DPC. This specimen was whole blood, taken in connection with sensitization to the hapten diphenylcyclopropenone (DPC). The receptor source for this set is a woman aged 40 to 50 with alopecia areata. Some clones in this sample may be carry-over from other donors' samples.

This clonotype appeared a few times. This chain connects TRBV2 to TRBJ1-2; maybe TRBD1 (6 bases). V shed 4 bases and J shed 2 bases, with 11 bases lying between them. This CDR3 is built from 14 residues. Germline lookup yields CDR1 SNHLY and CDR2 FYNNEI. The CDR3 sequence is CASSAQGNNYGYTF. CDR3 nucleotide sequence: TGTGCCAGCAGTGCCCAGGGGAACAACTATGGCTACACCTTC. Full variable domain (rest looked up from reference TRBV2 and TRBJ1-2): EPEVTQTPSHQVTQMGQEVILRCVPISNHLYFYWYRQILGQKVEFLVSFYNNEISEKSEIFDDQFSVERPDGSNFTLKIRSTKLEDSAMYFCASSAQGNNYGYTFGSGTRLTVV.

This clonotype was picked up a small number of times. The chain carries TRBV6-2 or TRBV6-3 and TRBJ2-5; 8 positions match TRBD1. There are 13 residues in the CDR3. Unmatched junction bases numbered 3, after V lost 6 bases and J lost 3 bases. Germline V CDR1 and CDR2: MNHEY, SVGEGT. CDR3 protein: CASSPTGEETQYF. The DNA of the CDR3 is TGTGCCAGCAGCCCGACAGGGGAAGAGACCCAGTACTTC.

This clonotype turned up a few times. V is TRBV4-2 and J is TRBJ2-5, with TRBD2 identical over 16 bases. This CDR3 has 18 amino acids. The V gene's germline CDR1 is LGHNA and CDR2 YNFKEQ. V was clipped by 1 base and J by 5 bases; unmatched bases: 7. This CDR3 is CASSQVGLAGGVWETQYF. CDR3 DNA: TGTGCCAGCAGCCAAGTGGGACTAGCGGGAGGGGTTTGGGAGACCCAGTACTTC.

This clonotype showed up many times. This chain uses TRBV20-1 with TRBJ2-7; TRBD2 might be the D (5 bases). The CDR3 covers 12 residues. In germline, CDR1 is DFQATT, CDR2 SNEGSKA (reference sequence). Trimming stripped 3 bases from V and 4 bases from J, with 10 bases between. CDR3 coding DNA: TGCAGTGCTAGGGGGAGAGCATACGAGCAGTACTTC. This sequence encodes CSARGRAYEQYF.

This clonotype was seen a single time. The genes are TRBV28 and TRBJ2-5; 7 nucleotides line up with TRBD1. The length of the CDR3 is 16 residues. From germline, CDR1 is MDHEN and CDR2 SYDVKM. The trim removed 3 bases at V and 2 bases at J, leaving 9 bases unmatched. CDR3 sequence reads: CASSFASPGQQETQYF. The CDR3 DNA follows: TGTGCCAGCAGTTTCGCCTCACCGGGACAGCAAGAGACCCAGTACTTC.

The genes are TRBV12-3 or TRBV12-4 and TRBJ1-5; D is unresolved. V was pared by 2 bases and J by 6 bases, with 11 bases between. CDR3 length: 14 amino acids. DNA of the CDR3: TGTGCCAGCAGTTTAAGTACGACAAGTCAGCCCCAGCATTTT. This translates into CASSLSTTSQPQHF.

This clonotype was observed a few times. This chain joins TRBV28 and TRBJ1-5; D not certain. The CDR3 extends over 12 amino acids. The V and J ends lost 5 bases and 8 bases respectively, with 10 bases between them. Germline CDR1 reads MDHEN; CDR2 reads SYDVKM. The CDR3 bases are TGTGCCAGCAGTCCAACGGTGGAGCCCCAGCATTTT. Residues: CASSPTVEPQHF. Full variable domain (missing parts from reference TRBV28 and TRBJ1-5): DVKVTQSSRYLVKRTGEKVFLECVQDMDHENMFWYRQDPGLGLRLIYFSYDVKMKEKGDIPEGYSVSREKKERFSLILESASTNQTSMYLCASSPTVEPQHFGDGTRLSIL.

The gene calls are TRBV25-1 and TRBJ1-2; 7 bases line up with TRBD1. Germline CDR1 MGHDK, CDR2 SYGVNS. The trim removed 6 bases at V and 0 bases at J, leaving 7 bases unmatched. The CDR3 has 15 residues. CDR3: CASRETGRANYGYTF. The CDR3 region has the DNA TGTGCCAGCAGGGAGACAGGGAGGGCTAACTATGGCTACACCTTC.

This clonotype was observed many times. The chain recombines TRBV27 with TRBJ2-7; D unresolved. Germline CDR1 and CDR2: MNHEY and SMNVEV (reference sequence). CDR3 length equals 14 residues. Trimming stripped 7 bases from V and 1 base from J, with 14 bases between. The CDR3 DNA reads TGTGCCAGCAAGGCCCGGGTCGCTTCCTACGAGCAGTACTTC. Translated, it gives CASKARVASYEQYF.

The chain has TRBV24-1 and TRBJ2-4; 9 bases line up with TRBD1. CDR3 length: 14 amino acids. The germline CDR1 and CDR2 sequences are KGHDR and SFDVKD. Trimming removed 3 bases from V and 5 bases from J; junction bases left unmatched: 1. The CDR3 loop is CATSDGDRENIQYF. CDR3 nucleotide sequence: TGTGCCACCAGTGATGGGGACAGGGAAAACATTCAGTACTTC.

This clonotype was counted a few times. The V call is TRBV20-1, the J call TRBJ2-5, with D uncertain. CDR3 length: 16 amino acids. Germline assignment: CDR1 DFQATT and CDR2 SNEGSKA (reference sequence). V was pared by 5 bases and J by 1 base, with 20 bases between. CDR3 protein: CSAPLIQSLPQETQYF. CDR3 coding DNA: TGCAGTGCTCCACTAATCCAGAGTCTACCCCAAGAGACCCAGTACTTC.

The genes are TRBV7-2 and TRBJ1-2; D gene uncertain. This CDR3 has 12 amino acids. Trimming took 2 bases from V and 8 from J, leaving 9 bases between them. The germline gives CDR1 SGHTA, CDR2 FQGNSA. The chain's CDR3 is CASSLMRSGYTF. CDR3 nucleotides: TGTGCCAGCAGCTTAATGAGGTCCGGCTACACCTTC.

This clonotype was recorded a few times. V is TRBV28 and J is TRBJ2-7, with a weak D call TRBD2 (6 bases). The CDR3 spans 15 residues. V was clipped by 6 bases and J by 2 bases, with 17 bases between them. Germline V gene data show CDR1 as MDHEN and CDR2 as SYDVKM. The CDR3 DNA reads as TGTGCCAGCAGACTGGGGGGAGTCATGGCCTACGAGCAGTACTTC. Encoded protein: CASRLGGVMAYEQYF.

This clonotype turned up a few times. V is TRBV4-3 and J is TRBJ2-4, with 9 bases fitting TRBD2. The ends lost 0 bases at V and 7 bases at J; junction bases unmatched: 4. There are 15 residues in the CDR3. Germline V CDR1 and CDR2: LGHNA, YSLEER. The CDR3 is CASSQEPSGKNIQYF. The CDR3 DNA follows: TGCGCCAGCAGCCAAGAGCCTAGCGGGAAGAACATTCAGTACTTC.

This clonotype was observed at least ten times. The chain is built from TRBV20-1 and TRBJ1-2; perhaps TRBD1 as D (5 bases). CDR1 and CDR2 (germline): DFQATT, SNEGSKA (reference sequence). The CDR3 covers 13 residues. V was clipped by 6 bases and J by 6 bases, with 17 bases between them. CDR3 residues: CSAPKGTVDGYTF. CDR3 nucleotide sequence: TGCAGTGCCCCCAAAGGGACCGTCGATGGCTACACCTTC.

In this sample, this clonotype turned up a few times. The CDR3 is CASRFGITGELFF. The DNA of the CDR3 is TGCGCCAGCAGGTTTGGAATCACCGGGGAGCTGTTTTTT. The rearrangement links TRBV5-1 to TRBJ2-2; the D is unclear. CDR3 size: 13 residues. Germline V gene data show CDR1 as SGHRS and CDR2 as YFSETQ. Trimming shortened V by 5 bases and J by 4 bases, and 9 bases separated the two germline ends.

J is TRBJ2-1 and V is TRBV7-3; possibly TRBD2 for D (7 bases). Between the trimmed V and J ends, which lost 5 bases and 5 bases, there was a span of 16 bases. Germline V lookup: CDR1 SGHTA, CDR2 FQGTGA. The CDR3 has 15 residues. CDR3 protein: CASSRGGGGNNEQFF. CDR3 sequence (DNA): TGTGCCAGCAGCCGCGGGGGAGGGGGTAACAATGAGCAGTTCTTC. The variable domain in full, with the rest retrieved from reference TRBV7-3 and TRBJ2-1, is GAGVSQTPSNKVTEKGKYVELRCDPISGHTALYWYRQSLGQGPEFLIYFQGTGAADDSGLPNDRFFAVRPEGSVSTLKIQRTERGDSAVYLCASSRGGGGNNEQFFGPGTRLTVL.

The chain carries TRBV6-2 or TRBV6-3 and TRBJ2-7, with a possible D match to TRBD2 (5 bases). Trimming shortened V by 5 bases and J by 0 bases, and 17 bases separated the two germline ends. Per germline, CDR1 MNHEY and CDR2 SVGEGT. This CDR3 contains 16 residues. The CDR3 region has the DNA TGTGCCAGCAGTCGGAGGCGTGGGAGTGTCTCCTACGAGCAGTACTTC. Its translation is CASSRRRGSVSYEQYF.

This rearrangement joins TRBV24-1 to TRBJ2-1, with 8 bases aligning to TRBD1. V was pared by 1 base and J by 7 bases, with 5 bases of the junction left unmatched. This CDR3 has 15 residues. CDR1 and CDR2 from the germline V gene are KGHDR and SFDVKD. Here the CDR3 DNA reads TGTGCCACCAGTGATTTTAGGACAGGGCTGAATGAGCAGTTCTTC. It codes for CATSDFRTGLNEQFF.

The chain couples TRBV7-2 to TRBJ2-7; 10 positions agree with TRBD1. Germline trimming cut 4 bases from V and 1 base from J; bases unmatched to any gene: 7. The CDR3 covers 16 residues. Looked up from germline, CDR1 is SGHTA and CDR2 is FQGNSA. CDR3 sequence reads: CASSSSGTGVSYEQYF. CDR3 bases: TGTGCCAGCAGCTCATCCGGGACAGGGGTTTCCTACGAGCAGTACTTC.

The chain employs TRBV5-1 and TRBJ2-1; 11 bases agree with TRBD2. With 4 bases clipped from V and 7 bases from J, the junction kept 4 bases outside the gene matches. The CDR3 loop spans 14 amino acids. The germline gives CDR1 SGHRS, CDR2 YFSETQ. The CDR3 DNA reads TGCGCCAGCAGCAGGGGGACTAGCGGAAATGAGCAGTTCTTC. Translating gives CASSRGTSGNEQFF.

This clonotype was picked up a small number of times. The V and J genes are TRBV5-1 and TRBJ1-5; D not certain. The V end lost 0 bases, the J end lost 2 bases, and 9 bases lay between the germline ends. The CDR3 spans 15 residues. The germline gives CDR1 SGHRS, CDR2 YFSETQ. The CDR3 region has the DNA TGCGCCAGCAGCTTGGGGCCCCCGGGCAATCAGCCCCAGCATTTT. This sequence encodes CASSLGPPGNQPQHF. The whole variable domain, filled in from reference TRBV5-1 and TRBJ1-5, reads KAGVTQTPRYLIKTRGQQVTLSCSPISGHRSVSWYQQTPGQGLQFLFEYFSETQRNKGNFPGRFSGRQFSNSRSEMNVSTLELGDSALYLCASSLGPPGNQPQHFGDGTRLSIL.